This is a list of T cell receptor beta chains from one sample in a study of blood T cell repertoires in COVID-19. Measured with immunoSEQ multiplex PCR; TCRdb has only the in-frame clones, and not every one. The repertoire has 25,000 to 30,000 clones, 85% to 90% of them found once; the top ten carry around 2.8%. The sequenced sample consisted of peripheral blood. These receptors were taken from a human donor in a cohort sampled during active COVID-19. CDR3s include the opening cysteine and the closing phenylalanine or tryptophan. A D gene is named only where the DNA matches it firmly. The listing skips clone size in some rows; elsewhere it reads once, few, many or a size class.

clone_size	v_call	d_call	cdr3_length	j_call	cdr3_aa	cdr3_nt
NA	TRBV15	NA	17	TRBJ1-3	CATSRDRVAGVGNTIYF	TGTGCCACCAGCAGAGATAGGGTGGCAGGGGTGGGAAACACCATATATTTT
NA	TRBV28	NA	12	TRBJ2-5	CASTSGQETQYF	TGTGCCAGCACCTCAGGCCAAGAGACCCAGTACTTC
NA	TRBV2	TRBD2	13	TRBJ2-3	CASSVAGSGTQYF	TGTGCCAGCAGTGTAGCGGGTTCAGGGACGCAGTATTTT
NA	TRBV2	TRBD1	15	TRBJ2-3	CASTKDRGVPDTQYF	TGTGCCAGCACCAAGGACAGGGGTGTACCAGATACGCAGTATTTT
NA	TRBV2	NA	12	TRBJ1-2	CASSPQGYGYTF	TGTGCCAGCAGCCCTCAGGGCTATGGCTACACCTTC
NA	TRBV3-1/TRBV3-2	NA	16	TRBJ2-3	CASSQVSGVPTDTQYF	TGTGCCAGCAGCCAAGTTTCCGGGGTCCCCACAGATACGCAGTATTTT
NA	TRBV5-4	NA	14	TRBJ1-1	CASSGPGQNTEAFF	TGTGCCAGCAGCGGACCCGGACAGAACACTGAAGCTTTCTTT
NA	TRBV6-5	NA	14	TRBJ1-1	CASTLKGGLGEAFF	TGTGCCAGCACCTTGAAGGGGGGGCTCGGTGAAGCTTTCTTT
NA	TRBV6-5	NA	12	TRBJ2-7	CASGLQSYEQYF	TGTGCCAGCGGCTTACAGTCCTACGAGCAGTACTTC
NA	TRBV2	TRBD1	14	TRBJ1-5	CASSEETGTQPQHF	TGTGCCAGCAGTGAAGAGACAGGGACTCAGCCCCAGCATTTT
NA	TRBV5-8	TRBD1	15	TRBJ2-3	CATIADRERTDTQYF	TGTGCCACCATTGCGGACAGGGAGAGGACAGATACGCAGTATTTT
NA	TRBV7-9	NA	12	TRBJ1-2	CASSTENYGYTF	TGTGCCAGCAGCACAGAAAACTATGGCTACACCTTC
NA	TRBV5-5	NA	16	TRBJ1-6	CASSLGVPSYNSPLHF	TGTGCCAGCAGCTTAGGAGTGCCCTCCTATAATTCACCCCTCCACTTT
NA	TRBV5-1	NA	15	TRBJ2-7	CASSLRTGHDYEQYF	TGCGCCAGCAGCTTGAGAACGGGACACGACTACGAGCAGTACTTC
few	TRBV3-1/TRBV3-2	NA	12	TRBJ2-7	CASSQLQGEQYF	TGTGCCAGCAGCCAGCTCCAGGGCGAGCAGTACTTC
NA	TRBV9	NA	16	TRBJ2-6	CASSVGGNSGANVLTF	TGTGCCAGCAGCGTAGGAGGGAACTCTGGGGCCAACGTCCTGACTTTC
NA	TRBV6-5	NA	13	TRBJ2-7	CASHSRDRYEQYF	TGTGCCAGCCATTCGCGGGATAGGTACGAGCAGTACTTC
NA	TRBV27	NA	13	TRBJ2-1	CASSLTGGTEQFF	TGTGCCAGCAGTTTAACAGGCGGGACTGAGCAGTTCTTC
NA	TRBV19	NA	13	TRBJ2-1	CASSIGQNNEQFF	TGTGCCAGTAGTATTGGACAGAACAATGAGCAGTTCTTC
NA	TRBV6-4	NA	13	TRBJ1-2	CASRAQGIYGYTF	TGTGCCAGCAGAGCACAGGGCATCTATGGCTACACCTTC
NA	TRBV5-6	TRBD1	15	TRBJ2-7	CASSFRDSGPLEQYF	TGTGCCAGCAGCTTCCGGGACAGCGGCCCTCTCGAGCAGTACTTC
NA	TRBV7-8	NA	17	TRBJ2-2	CASSLFSTQANTGELFF	TGTGCCAGCAGCTTATTTAGTACCCAGGCGAACACCGGGGAGCTGTTTTTT
few	TRBV9	NA	12	TRBJ2-3	CASSPEGSRQYF	TGTGCCAGCAGCCCTGAAGGGAGTAGGCAGTATTTT
once	TRBV2	NA	15	TRBJ2-5	CASSPPGGPPETQYF	TGTGCCAGCAGCCCACCCGGGGGACCCCCAGAGACCCAGTACTTC
NA	TRBV12-3/TRBV12-4	NA	12	TRBJ1-5	CASSLSSQPQHF	TGTGCCAGCAGTTTATCCAGTCAGCCCCAGCATTTT
few	TRBV7-9	NA	18	TRBJ1-4	CASSPPGGGAGEGEKLFF	TGTGCCAGCAGCCCCCCGGGTGGGGGTGCAGGGGAAGGTGAAAAACTGTTTTTT
NA	TRBV27	NA	16	TRBJ1-3	CASSPGHPKSGNTIYF	TGTGCCAGCAGTCCCGGACATCCGAAGTCTGGAAACACCATATATTTT
NA	TRBV27	TRBD2	15	TRBJ2-7	CASSLKRERSGEQYF	TGTGCCAGCAGTTTAAAGCGGGAGAGGTCGGGCGAGCAGTACTTC
few	TRBV18	NA	14	TRBJ1-6	CASSSTGLDSPLHF	TGTGCCAGCTCATCAACAGGGTTGGATTCACCCCTCCACTTT
NA	TRBV7-9	NA	17	TRBJ2-1	CASSQRLGRDSYNEQFF	TGTGCCAGCAGCCAGAGGTTAGGCAGGGACTCCTACAATGAGCAGTTCTTC
NA	TRBV6-5	TRBD1	16	TRBJ2-7	CASSYSLGQGAYEQYF	TGTGCCAGCAGTTACTCGCTCGGACAGGGGGCCTACGAGCAGTACTTC
NA	TRBV6-5	NA	12	TRBJ1-1	CASTSFQGEAFF	TGTGCCAGCACCTCATTCCAGGGTGAAGCTTTCTTT
NA	TRBV5-1	TRBD1	18	TRBJ1-1	CASSLNGGQGSVNTEAFF	TGCGCCAGCAGCTTGAATGGAGGACAGGGCTCCGTGAACACTGAAGCTTTCTTT
NA	TRBV6-5	NA	15	TRBJ2-3	CASSDGSWGTDTQYF	TGTGCCAGCAGCGACGGGTCCTGGGGCACAGATACGCAGTATTTT
NA	TRBV7-8	NA	15	TRBJ2-7	CASSLDSGEGNEQYF	TGTGCCAGCAGCTTAGATTCAGGGGAAGGAAACGAGCAGTACTTC
NA	TRBV20-1	NA	15	TRBJ2-3	CSAIDGRGPQDTQYF	TGCAGTGCTATTGACGGGAGGGGGCCACAAGATACGCAGTATTTT
NA	TRBV7-3	NA	13	TRBJ1-1	CASSPQVNTEAFF	TGTGCCAGCAGCCCGCAGGTGAACACTGAAGCTTTCTTT
NA	TRBV16	NA	14	TRBJ2-1	CASSLADSYNEQFF	TGTGCCAGCAGCCTAGCAGACTCCTACAATGAGCAGTTCTTC
NA	TRBV11-2	TRBD2	14	TRBJ2-7	CASSLLAGGYEQYF	TGTGCCAGCAGCTTACTCGCGGGGGGCTACGAGCAGTACTTC
NA	TRBV25-1	TRBD2	14	TRBJ2-3	CASSLAGDTDTQYF	TGTGCCAGCAGTTTAGCGGGTGACACAGATACGCAGTATTTT
NA	TRBV19	TRBD2	16	TRBJ2-5	CASSILTSGGGETQYF	TGTGCCAGTAGTATCTTAACTAGCGGGGGAGGAGAGACCCAGTACTTC
NA	TRBV9	NA	13	TRBJ2-7	CASSVGLGYEQYF	TGTGCCAGCAGCGTAGGACTGGGCTACGAGCAGTACTTC
NA	TRBV27	NA	16	TRBJ1-5	CASSLRGDVSNQPQHF	TGTGCCAGCAGTCTACGGGGGGACGTTAGCAATCAGCCCCAGCATTTT
once	TRBV28	TRBD1	12	TRBJ1-2	CASSLKWTGHTF	TGTGCCAGCAGTTTGAAATGGACAGGACATACCTTC
NA	TRBV5-4	NA	13	TRBJ1-6	CASSLDRYSPLHF	TGTGCCAGCAGCTTGGACAGATACTCACCCCTCCACTTT
NA	TRBV27	TRBD2	14	TRBJ2-7	CASTQTSGNYEQYF	TGTGCCAGTACCCAGACTAGCGGGAATTACGAGCAGTACTTC
NA	TRBV19	TRBD1	14	TRBJ2-5	CASSMDRGQETQYF	TGTGCCAGTAGTATGGACAGGGGGCAAGAGACCCAGTACTTC
NA	TRBV27	NA	14	TRBJ2-7	CASRFTGSSYEQYF	TGTGCCAGCAGGTTCACAGGGAGCTCCTACGAGCAGTACTTC
NA	TRBV5-1	TRBD1	16	TRBJ1-6	CASSLRAGGNNSPLHF	TGCGCCAGCAGCTTGAGGGCAGGGGGAAATAATTCACCCCTCCACTTT
NA	TRBV4-1	NA	13	TRBJ2-2	CASSRAHTGELFF	TGCGCCAGCAGTCGAGCCCACACCGGGGAGCTGTTTTTT
few	TRBV9	NA	14	TRBJ1-2	CASSQTGDNYGYTF	TGTGCCAGCAGCCAGACAGGCGATAACTATGGCTACACCTTC
NA	TRBV7-9	TRBD1	14	TRBJ2-1	CASSSRGTGNEQFF	TGTGCCAGCAGCTCCAGGGGGACGGGCAATGAGCAGTTCTTC
once	TRBV2	NA	13	TRBJ2-5	CASSEQQQETQYF	TGTGCCAGCAGTGAACAACAGCAAGAGACCCAGTACTTC
NA	TRBV7-2	TRBD2	16	TRBJ2-5	CASSLRTSGSLETQYF	TGTGCCAGCAGCTTAAGAACTAGCGGGAGCCTGGAGACCCAGTACTTC
NA	TRBV7-9	NA	13	TRBJ1-5	CASSLFEGQPQHF	TGTGCCAGCAGCTTATTTGAGGGCCAGCCCCAGCATTTT
once	TRBV5-1	NA	14	TRBJ2-3	CASSLAATGDTQYF	TGCGCCAGCAGCTTGGCGGCCACGGGGGATACGCAGTATTTT
NA	TRBV28	NA	14	TRBJ2-1	CASSLAGTNNEQFF	TGTGCCAGCAGTTTAGCGGGGACGAACAATGAGCAGTTCTTC